These T cell receptor beta chains were read from a single sample in a study of graft-versus-host responses after intestinal transplantation. No antigen has been assigned to these receptors. The method was immunoSEQ multiplex PCR; TCRdb's version includes in-frame clones alone and lacks a portion of them. The data show about 80,000 clones, 85% to 90% seen once. Source: unstimulated CD4+ T cells sorted from spleen or lymph node cells, taken before intestinal transplant. Source of these receptors: a human donor who received an intestinal transplant. The CDR3 runs from the conserved cysteine through the conserved F or W. The D gene is left open where the match is weak. Size is omitted from some rows. Given values are once, few, many or a class for expanded clones.

v_call	clone_size	cdr3_length	d_call	j_call	cdr3_nt	cdr3_aa
TRBV27	-	15	TRBD1	TRBJ2-7	TGTGCCAGCAGTGTCGGGACAGGTCCTTTCGGGGAGCAGTACTTC	CASSVGTGPFGEQYF
TRBV29-1	-	12	TRBD1	TRBJ2-7	TGCAGCGCCTGGGACAGGGTGTACGAGCAGTACTTC	CSAWDRVYEQYF
TRBV6-5	once	13	-	TRBJ1-1	TGTGCCAGCAGCTCTCAGGGTTTAAGGATAGCTTTCTTT	CASSSQGLRIAFF
TRBV6-5	once	15	TRBD1	TRBJ1-3	TGTGCCAGCAGACCTCCAGGGGGCTCTGGAAACACCATATATTTT	CASRPPGGSGNTIYF
TRBV5-4	-	14	TRBD2	TRBJ2-5	TGTGCCAGCAGCTCGGGACTAGCGGAGGAGACCCAGTACTTC	CASSSGLAEETQYF
TRBV11-2	-	14	-	TRBJ2-7	TGTGCCAGCAGCTTAGGGGCAGAACACTACGAGCAGTACTTC	CASSLGAEHYEQYF
TRBV30	-	13	-	TRBJ1-5	TGTGCCTGGAGTTCGTCAGGTAATCAGCCCCAGCATTTT	CAWSSSGNQPQHF
TRBV9	-	14	-	TRBJ2-3	TGTGCCAGCAGCGTAAAGGGGTTCACAGATACGCAGTATTTT	CASSVKGFTDTQYF
TRBV5-1	once	13	-	TRBJ1-2	TGCGCCAGCAGCTACGAGCCTTTCTATGGCTACACCTTC	CASSYEPFYGYTF
TRBV28	-	14	-	TRBJ1-2	TGTGCCAGCAGTTTCGGGCAGGGGCTGGGTGGCTACACCTTC	CASSFGQGLGGYTF
TRBV19	-	13	TRBD1	TRBJ2-1	TGTGCCAGTAGTAGGGGACAGCCTAATGAGCAGTTCTTC	CASSRGQPNEQFF